This TCR beta chain was sequenced during a study of blood T cell repertoires in COVID-19. Study in general: Collection of acute and convalescent COVID-19 samples took place in the United States, Italy and Spain. PBMCs, B-cell-depleted T cells, or T cells were the source of the cDNA or gDNA that made up the material.

Original methodology: For nucleated cells, counts were estimated from reference gene primer amplification. Some clones are missing from TCRdb's copy, which holds only in-frame ones; the method was immunoSEQ multiplex PCR. The DNA gave D and trimming, while V, J and clone size come from that table. The profile covers tens of thousands of clones, with roughly nine tenths appearing a single time and roughly 1.6% taken by the ten largest. A remark on this clone: Sequence at one end of the junction differs from germline and may be a read error.

Germline lookup yields CDR1 MNHEY and CDR2 SVGAGI. The CDR3 has 13 residues. This clonotype originated in a man between 60 and 75 years old with acute or convalescent COVID-19. The chain combines TRBV6-5 with TRBJ1-2, with D maybe TRBD1 (6 bases). Sequenced material: peripheral blood. The CDR3 region has the DNA TGTGCCGGCAGGGGTACTGGGGGGACCGGCTACACCTTC. Its translation: CAGRGTGGTGYTF.